This T cell receptor beta chain was profiled in a study of blood T cell repertoires in COVID-19. About the research overall: Spain, Italy and the United States supplied samples that represented acute and convalescent COVID-19. T cells, B-cell-depleted T cells, or PBMCs supplied cDNA or gDNA.

This clone occurred once. CDR3 length equals 15 residues. Germline CDR1 is SGDLS and CDR2 is YYNGEE. V was clipped by 2 bases and J by 2 bases, with 13 bases between them. The authors' processing: Amplifying reference gene primers gave estimates of nucleated cell counts. Sequencing used immunoSEQ multiplex PCR; TCRdb keeps in-frame clones, though not all of them. V and J calls and clone size are given by that table; D and trimming were obtained from the DNA. This table has tens of thousands of clones, approximately 79% appearing once. The sample consisted of peripheral blood. This sequence originates from a human donor in a cohort sampled during active COVID-19. The chain joins TRBV9 to TRBJ2-5; D might be TRBD2 (6 bases). The CDR3 is CASSVGGREQETQYF. The CDR3 bases are TGTGCCAGCAGCGTGGGGGGAAGGGAACAAGAGACCCAGTACTTC.